The 21 T cell receptor beta chains below all came from one sample that was sequenced in a study of blood T cell repertoires in COVID-19. Assay: immunoSEQ multiplex PCR; the TCRdb copy retains only in-frame clones and omits some. The repertoire holds approximately 210,000 clones, about nine tenths seen once, with 2% to 2.5% in the top ten. The sample comprised PBMCs or T cells enriched from blood (not recorded which). The receptors here all came from a woman aged 30 to 39 who had recovered from COVID-19.

Points on this clone: This clone may be a read error of a much larger clone one base away. This chain joins TRBV3-1 (or the pseudogene TRBV3-2) and TRBJ2-1; 7 bases are shared with TRBD2. Unmatched junction bases numbered 3, after V lost 4 bases and J lost 0 bases. This CDR3 is built from 15 residues. Germline CDR1 and CDR2: LGHDT and YNNKEL (reference sequence). The chain's CDR3 is CASSPGRYSYNEQFF. The DNA of the CDR3 is TGTGCCAGCAGCCCCGGGAGGTACTCCTACAATGAGCAGTTCTTC.

The chain uses TRBV27 and TRBJ2-5, with TRBD1 identical over 9 bases. The CDR3 extends over 14 amino acids. CDR1 and CDR2 (germline): MNHEY, SMNVEV (reference sequence). The junction had 8 bases not matched to a gene; V was cut back by 5 bases and J by 7 bases. This CDR3 reads CASSPRTGDGTQYF. Written as DNA, the CDR3 is TGTGCCAGCAGTCCCCGGACAGGGGACGGGACCCAGTACTTC.

The chain joins TRBV4-3 to TRBJ1-5; D may be TRBD1 (5 bases). Germline V gene lookup returns CDR1 LGHNA and CDR2 YSLEER. V was trimmed by 3 bases and J by 5 bases, leaving 14 bases between them. CDR3 length equals 15 residues. The CDR3 is CASSHFRQPDQPQHF. As DNA, the CDR3 is TGCGCCAGCAGCCACTTCAGACAGCCGGATCAGCCCCAGCATTTT.

This sequence joins TRBV30 and TRBJ1-5; 9 nucleotides agree with TRBD1. The V gene's germline CDR1 is GTSNPN and CDR2 SVGIG (reference sequence). V was pared by 0 bases and J by 7 bases, with 7 bases of the junction left unmatched. The CDR3 has 15 residues. This CDR3 reads CAWSVQGAAGQPQHF. The DNA of the CDR3 is TGTGCCTGGAGTGTACAGGGGGCCGCTGGCCAGCCCCAGCATTTT.

The chain links TRBV30 to TRBJ2-1, with 10 bases that match TRBD2. The germline V gene has CDR1 GTSNPN and CDR2 SVGIG (reference sequence). Trimming at V came to 4 bases and at J to 10 bases, leaving 10 bases not matched to a gene. This CDR3 is built from 14 residues. CDR3 sequence reads: CAWKRSGGALEQFF. The CDR3 DNA reads TGTGCCTGGAAGAGGAGCGGGGGGGCCCTCGAGCAGTTCTTC.

This CDR3 is CATSGGSLEQFF. In DNA form, the CDR3 reads TGTGCCACCAGTGGAGGCAGCCTAGAGCAGTTCTTC. V usage is TRBV24-1 and J usage is TRBJ2-1; D is undetermined. This CDR3 comprises 12 residues. Per the germline V gene, CDR1 is KGHDR and CDR2 is SFDVKD. V lost 5 bases, J lost 10 bases, and 11 bases lay in between.

V usage is TRBV19 and J usage is TRBJ2-5; TRBD2 matches 11 bases. Germline loops: CDR1 LNHDA, CDR2 SQIVND (reference sequence). Trimming removed 5 bases from V and 5 bases from J; junction bases left unmatched: 13. The CDR3 extends over 17 amino acids. The CDR3 DNA is TGTGCCAGTAGTCCCCGGCTACTAGCGGGGGATCCGGAGACCCAGTACTTC. This encodes CASSPRLLAGDPETQYF.

The gene calls are TRBV4-2 and TRBJ1-4; 7 bases fit TRBD1. The CDR3 spans 15 residues. J was trimmed by 10 bases and V by 6 bases; bases with no gene match: 14. The germline CDR1 and CDR2 sequences are LGHNA and YNFKEQ. This CDR3 reads CASRDPGTEGVKLFF. Written as DNA, the CDR3 is TGTGCCAGCAGAGATCCCGGGACAGAAGGCGTAAAACTGTTTTTT.

This rearrangement joins TRBV2 to TRBJ1-5; D is uncertain. The CDR3 contains 13 residues. Trimming took 7 bases from V and 1 from J, leaving 8 bases between them. In germline, CDR1 is SNHLY, CDR2 FYNNEI. The CDR3 bases are TGTGCCAGCACCACCCGGAGCAATCAGCCCCAGCATTTT. Translating gives CASTTRSNQPQHF.

The J gene is TRBJ2-7, the V gene TRBV7-9; D gene uncertain. Per germline, CDR1 SEHNR and CDR2 FQNEAQ (reference sequence). The CDR3 is 14 residues long. Trimming took off 5 bases at V and 1 base at J, with 12 bases between the two ends. The CDR3 protein is CASSPKHPSYEQYF. Here the CDR3 DNA reads TGTGCCAGCAGCCCCAAACATCCTTCCTACGAGCAGTACTTC.

The table lists this clone with a count of one. CDR3 nucleotide sequence: TGTGCCAGCATAAGACCCCAGGGAACCGATACGCAGTATTTT. Amino acid sequence: CASIRPQGTDTQYF. The chain uses TRBV2 and TRBJ2-3; perhaps TRBD1 as D (5 bases). CDR3 length: 14 residues. Germline V gives CDR1 SNHLY, CDR2 FYNNEI. V was cut by 7 bases and J by 6 bases, with 17 bases left in between.

The chain couples TRBV25-1 to TRBJ2-5, with 9 bases that match TRBD1. Trimming took 5 bases from V and 4 from J; bases not matched to a gene: 8. In germline, CDR1 is MGHDK, CDR2 SYGVNS. The CDR3 covers 15 residues. Written as DNA, the CDR3 is TGTGCCAGCAGTAACATTCGGACAGGGGTAGAGACCCAGTACTTC. It specifies CASSNIRTGVETQYF.

The chain links TRBV6-5 to TRBJ2-3; 11 bases align to TRBD2. The CDR3 length is 15 residues. J gave up 7 bases and V 4 bases, and 7 bases lay outside the gene matches. The V gene's germline CDR1 is MNHEY and CDR2 SVGAGI. The CDR3 DNA sequence: TGTGCCAGCAGTTCGCTAGCGGGGGGATCAAATACGCAGTATTTT. This gives the protein CASSSLAGGSNTQYF.

V gene TRBV6-6 combines with J gene TRBJ2-7; 7 positions match TRBD1. Trimming at V came to 2 bases and at J to 3 bases, leaving 7 bases not matched to a gene. The length of the CDR3 is 15 residues. CDR1 is MNHNY, CDR2 SVGAGI, per germline (reference sequence). DNA of the CDR3: TGTGCCAGCAGTTACCTACAGGGGAAGGTCTACGAGCAGTACTTC. It is translated as CASSYLQGKVYEQYF.

The chain carries TRBV11-2 and TRBJ2-1; D possibly corresponds to TRBD1 (5 bases). The V gene lost 5 bases and the J gene lost 1 base, with 12 bases spanning the gap. Germline CDR1 SGHAT, CDR2 FQNNGV. The CDR3 spans 15 residues. For the CDR3, the DNA is TGTGCCAGCAGCCGACAGTCCATATCCTACAATGAGCAGTTCTTC. It specifies CASSRQSISYNEQFF.

This sequence joins TRBV2 and TRBJ1-1; no reliable D call. The CDR3 length is 15 residues. Germline V CDR1 and CDR2: SNHLY, FYNNEI. Trimming took off 6 bases at V and 0 bases at J, with 14 bases between the two ends. For the CDR3, the DNA is TGTGCCAGCAGCGCATCAAGGAGGATGAACACTGAAGCTTTCTTT. Translation: CASSASRRMNTEAFF. Supplemented by reference TRBV2 and TRBJ1-1, the full variable domain reads EPEVTQTPSHQVTQMGQEVILRCVPISNHLYFYWYRQILGQKVEFLVSFYNNEISEKSEIFDDQFSVERPDGSNFTLKIRSTKLEDSAMYFCASSASRRMNTEAFFGQGTRLTVV.

The CDR3, as DNA: TGTGCCAGCAGAGAGATTAATCAGCCCCAGCATTTT. This codes for CASREINQPQHF. The chain links TRBV12-3 or TRBV12-4 to TRBJ1-5, with D unresolved. Trimming stripped 6 bases from V and 4 bases from J, with 7 bases between. CDR3 length: 12 residues.

CDR3 protein: CASSVDPVNYGYTF. The CDR3 nucleotides are TGTGCCAGCAGCGTAGATCCGGTTAACTATGGCTACACCTTC. The genes are TRBV9 and TRBJ1-2; D not certain. Germline CDR1 is SGDLS and CDR2 is YYNGEE. The length of the CDR3 is 14 residues. V shed 0 bases and J shed 1 base, with 7 bases lying between them. Together with reference TRBV9 and TRBJ1-2, the CDR3 gives the full variable domain: DSGVTQTPKHLITATGQRVTLRCSPRSGDLSVYWYQQSLDQGLQFLIQYYNGEERAKGNILERFSAQQFPDLHSELNLSSLELGDSALYFCASSVDPVNYGYTFGSGTRLTVV.

The table lists this clone with a count of one. The chain has TRBV30 and TRBJ1-2; 9 bases are shared with TRBD1. V trimming: 7 bases; J trimming: 7 bases; junction bases outside the gene matches: 7. The length of the CDR3 is 12 residues. The germline V gene encodes CDR1 GTSNPN and CDR2 SVGIG (reference sequence). The CDR3 loop reads CAFTQGARGYTF. The DNA for the CDR3 is TGTGCCTTCACACAGGGGGCTCGTGGCTACACCTTC.

V is TRBV18 and J is TRBJ2-5; 11 bases are shared with TRBD2. The CDR3 is 15 amino acids. Germline loops: CDR1 KGHSH, CDR2 LQKENI. The V gene end was trimmed by 2 bases and the J gene end by 5 bases; junction bases not matched to a gene: 4. The CDR3 DNA reads TGTGCCAGCTCACCATCGACTAGCGGGGCGGAGACCCAGTACTTC. Translated, it gives CASSPSTSGAETQYF.

The gene calls are TRBV14 and TRBJ2-1; 8 positions agree with TRBD2. V lost 2 bases, J lost 9 bases, and 6 bases stayed unmatched. CDR1 SGHDN and CDR2 FVKESK come from the germline V gene. The CDR3 contains 14 residues. The CDR3 loop reads CASSQRGGFIEQFF. The DNA for the CDR3 is TGTGCCAGCAGCCAACGGGGGGGATTTATTGAGCAGTTCTTC. Drawing the rest from reference TRBV14 and TRBJ2-1, the complete variable domain is EAGVTQFPSHSVIEKGQTVTLRCDPISGHDNLYWYRRVMGKEIKFLLHFVKESKQDESGMPNNRFLAERTGGTYSTLKVQPAELEDSGVYFCASSQRGGFIEQFFGPGTRLTVL.